This TCR beta chain came from a study of blood T cell repertoires in COVID-19. Study details: Acute and convalescent COVID-19 specimens originated in the United States, Italy and Spain. T cells, B-cell-depleted T cells, or PBMCs supplied cDNA or gDNA.

In the original analysis: Reference gene primer amplification gave estimated nucleated cell counts. Profiling relied on immunoSEQ multiplex PCR, and the TCRdb table lists in-frame clones only, not all of them. Clonal size and the V and J genes are those of that table, whereas D and trimming came from the DNA. This sample has about 390,000 clones, with around 87% found just once. The CDR3 covers 14 residues. Germline CDR1 and CDR2: SGHRS and YFSETQ. The germline V and J ends were trimmed by 5 bases and 5 bases, with 16 bases remaining between them. This chain links TRBV5-1 with TRBJ1-1, with TRBD1 as a possible D gene (5 bases). The sample taken for sequencing was peripheral blood. The origin of this receptor is a woman in her fifties or sixties with COVID-19, enrolled during active disease. CDR3 sequence reads: CASSPEAGVTEAFF. The CDR3 DNA reads as TGCGCCAGCAGTCCCGAGGCGGGGGTAACTGAAGCTTTCTTT.